This TCR beta chain is from a study of T-cell reconstitution after alpha-beta-depleted transplantation in children (dated by TCRdb to 2016 to 2018). Regarding the research as a whole: The study quantitatively tracked T-cell immune reconstitution after TCRalphabeta/CD19-depleted allogeneic hematopoietic cell transplantation in children using TCR repertoire profiling.

Turning to this clonotype: It lacks a known antigen. Per-base qualities were not stored, and no clone one base away is much larger.

The library was obtained by PCR. Instrument on record: Illumina HiSeq 2500. Molecular barcoding was employed in the preparation of TCR libraries, with unique molecular identifiers being used to normalize TCRbeta repertoire quantification. TCRdb took the public reads, trimmed them with fastp at Q25, ran MiXCR for clone calling and kept in-frame beta chains. Every CDR3 protein is listed once, alongside the most common genes and DNA of its rows. Across this sample there are roughly 500,000 distinct CDR3 sequences, with about 33% seen only once. The top ten clonotypes cover 2.4% of the sample. This material consisted of PBMCs from the stem cell graft donor, taken from the stem cell graft. This clonotype was sampled from a human donor who donated a stem cell graft to a child with aplastic anemia.

The DNA sequence is TGTGCCAGCAGTTTTGCGGGAGGGGTTGACAAAAACATTCAGTACTTC. Translation gives CASSFAGGVDKNIQYF. The chain is assembled from TRBV12-3 or TRBV12-4 and TRBJ2-4, with 9 central nucleotides matching TRBD2. Relative to germline, V is missing 3 bases and J is missing 3 bases, with 6 bases of the junction outside any gene match. From cysteine to phenylalanine, the CDR3 is 16 amino acids long. Only CDR3 DNA is held: 48 bases, read in frame from base 1.